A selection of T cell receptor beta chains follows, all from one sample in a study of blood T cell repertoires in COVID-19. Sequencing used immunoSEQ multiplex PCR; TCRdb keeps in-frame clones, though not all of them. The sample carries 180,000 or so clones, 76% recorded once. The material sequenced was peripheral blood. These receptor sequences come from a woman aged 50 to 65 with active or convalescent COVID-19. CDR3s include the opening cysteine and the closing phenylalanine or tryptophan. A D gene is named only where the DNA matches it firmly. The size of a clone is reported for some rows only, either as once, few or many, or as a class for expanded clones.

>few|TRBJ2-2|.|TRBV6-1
CASSEGRRTGELFF
TGTGCCAGCAGTGAAGGAAGGAGGACCGGGGAGCTGTTTTTT
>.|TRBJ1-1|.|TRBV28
CASSLYESEAFF
TGTGCCAGCAGTTTATATGAGTCTGAAGCTTTCTTT
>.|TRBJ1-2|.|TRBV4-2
CASSQEVGGSYGYTF
TGTGCCAGCAGCCAAGAAGTTGGCGGGAGCTATGGCTACACCTTC
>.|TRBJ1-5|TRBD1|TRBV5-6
CASSYGQGQEQPQHF
TGTGCCAGCAGTTATGGACAGGGTCAAGAGCAGCCCCAGCATTTT
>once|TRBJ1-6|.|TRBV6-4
CASSDNESSPLHF
TGTGCCAGCAGTGACAATGAGAGTTCACCCCTCCACTTT
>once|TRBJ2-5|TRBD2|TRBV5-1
CASSWRLAEDFTQETQYF
TGCGCCAGCAGCTGGAGACTAGCTGAGGATTTTACCCAAGAGACCCAGTACTTC
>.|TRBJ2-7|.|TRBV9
CASSVDQADIYEQYF
TGTGCCAGCAGCGTAGATCAAGCGGATATCTACGAGCAGTACTTC
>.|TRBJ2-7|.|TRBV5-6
CASSGGTWSSYEQYF
TGTGCCAGCAGCGGCGGGACTTGGAGCTCCTACGAGCAGTACTTC
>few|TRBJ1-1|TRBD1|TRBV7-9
CASSFPGQGSEAFF
TGTGCCAGCAGCTTTCCGGGACAGGGATCTGAAGCTTTCTTT
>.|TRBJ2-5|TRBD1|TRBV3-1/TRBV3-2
CASSSRDRDKETQYF
TGTGCCAGCAGCAGCCGGGACAGGGACAAAGAGACCCAGTACTTC
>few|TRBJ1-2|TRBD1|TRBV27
CASSASRGVSYGYTF
TGTGCCAGCAGTGCTTCCAGGGGGGTAAGCTATGGCTACACCTTC
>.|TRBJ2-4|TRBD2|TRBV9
CASSPGGGVNSKNIQYF
TGTGCCAGCAGCCCCGGGGGGGGAGTCAACTCTAAAAACATTCAGTACTTC
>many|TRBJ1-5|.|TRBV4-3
CASSQDRESSQPQHF
TGCGCCAGCAGCCAAGATAGGGAGAGCAGTCAGCCCCAGCATTTT
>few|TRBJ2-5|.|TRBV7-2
CASSPGAHGKETQYF
TGTGCCAGCAGCCCTGGGGCGCACGGCAAAGAGACCCAGTACTTC
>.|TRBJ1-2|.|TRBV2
CASTWGGSDYGYTF
TGTGCCAGCACCTGGGGGGGGTCGGACTATGGCTACACCTTC
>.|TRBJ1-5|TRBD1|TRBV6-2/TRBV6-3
CASSSDRVQPQHF
TGTGCCAGCAGTTCCGACAGGGTCCAGCCCCAGCATTTT
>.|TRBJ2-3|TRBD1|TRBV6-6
CASKGQGLADTQYF
TGTGCCAGCAAAGGACAGGGGTTGGCAGATACGCAGTATTTT
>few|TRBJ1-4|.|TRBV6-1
CASSEGRRGEKLFF
TGTGCCAGCAGTGAAGGCAGGAGGGGTGAAAAACTGTTTTTT
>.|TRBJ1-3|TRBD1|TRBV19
CASRTGAGNTIYF
TGTGCCAGCAGAACAGGGGCGGGAAACACCATATATTTT
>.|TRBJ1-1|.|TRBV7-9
CASSLAQWATEAFF
TGTGCCAGCAGCTTAGCGCAGTGGGCCACTGAAGCTTTCTTT
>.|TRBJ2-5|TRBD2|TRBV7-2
CASSPVGLAEQETQYF
TGTGCCAGCAGCCCAGTGGGACTAGCGGAGCAAGAGACCCAGTACTTC
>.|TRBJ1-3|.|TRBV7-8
CASSRTNGNTIYF
TGTGCCAGCAGCCGGACAAATGGAAACACCATATATTTT
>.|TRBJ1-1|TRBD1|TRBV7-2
CASSDRRQGIPNTEAFF
TGTGCCAGCAGCGACCGGAGACAGGGGATACCGAACACTGAAGCTTTCTTT
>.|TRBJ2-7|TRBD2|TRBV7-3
CASSPGGVNSGYEQYF
TGTGCCAGCAGCCCCGGGGGGGTAAATAGTGGATACGAGCAGTACTTC
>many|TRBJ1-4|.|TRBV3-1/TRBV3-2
CASSQDPPGGCEKLFF
TGTGCCAGCAGCCAAGATCCCCCGGGGGGTTGTGAAAAACTGTTTTTT
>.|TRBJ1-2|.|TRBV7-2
CASSPQGQNYGYTF
TGTGCCAGCAGCCCTCAGGGTCAGAACTATGGCTACACCTTC
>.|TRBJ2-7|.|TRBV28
CASSLANRIHEQYF
TGTGCCAGCAGTTTGGCCAACAGGATTCACGAGCAGTACTTC
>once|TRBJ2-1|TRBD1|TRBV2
CASRNEQGTFIRPFF
TGTGCCAGCAGAAACGAACAGGGGACATTCATCCGTCCGTTCTTC
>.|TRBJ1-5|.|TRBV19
CASSIADQPQHF
TGTGCCAGTAGTATAGCGGATCAGCCCCAGCATTTT
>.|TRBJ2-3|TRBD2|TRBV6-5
CAGTNGGNTDTQYF
TGTGCCGGTACTAACGGGGGGAACACAGATACGCAGTATTTT
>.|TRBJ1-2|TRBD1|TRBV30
CAWSVLRRDRDYGYTF
TGTGCCTGGAGTGTATTAAGACGGGACAGGGACTATGGCTACACCTTC
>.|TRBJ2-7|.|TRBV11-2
CASSSHSYEQYF
TGTGCCAGCAGTTCACACTCCTACGAGCAGTACTTC
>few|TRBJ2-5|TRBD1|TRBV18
CASSPPNRGPETQYF
TGTGCCAGCTCACCACCGAACAGGGGGCCAGAGACCCAGTACTTC
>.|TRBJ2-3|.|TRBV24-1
CATSDPGTSLDTQYF
TGTGCCACCAGTGATCCGGGGACTTCTCTAGATACGCAGTATTTT
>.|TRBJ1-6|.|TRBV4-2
CASSRTGTRDSPLHF
TGTGCCAGCAGCCGCACAGGGACCAGGGATTCACCCCTCCACTTT
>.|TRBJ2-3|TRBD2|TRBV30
CAWSSLAGGADTQYF
TGTGCCTGGAGCTCCCTAGCGGGGGGGGCAGATACGCAGTATTTT
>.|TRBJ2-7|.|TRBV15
CATSRDRGYEQYF
TGTGCCACCAGCAGAGATCGAGGGTACGAGCAGTACTTC
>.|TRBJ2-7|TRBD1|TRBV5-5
CASRVGTGSVYEQYF
TGTGCCAGCAGGGTGGGGACAGGGTCGGTCTACGAGCAGTACTTC